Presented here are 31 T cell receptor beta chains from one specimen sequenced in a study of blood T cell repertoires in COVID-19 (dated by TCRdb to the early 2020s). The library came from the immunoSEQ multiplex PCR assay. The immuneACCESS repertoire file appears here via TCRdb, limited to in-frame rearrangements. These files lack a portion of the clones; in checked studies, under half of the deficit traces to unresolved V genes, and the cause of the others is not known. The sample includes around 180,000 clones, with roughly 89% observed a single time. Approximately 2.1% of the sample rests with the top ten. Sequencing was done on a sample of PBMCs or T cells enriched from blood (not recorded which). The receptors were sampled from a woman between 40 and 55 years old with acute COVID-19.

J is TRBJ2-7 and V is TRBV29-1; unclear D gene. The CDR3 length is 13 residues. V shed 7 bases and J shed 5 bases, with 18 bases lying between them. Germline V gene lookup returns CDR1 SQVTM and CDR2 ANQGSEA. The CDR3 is CSAGFIGQNEQYF. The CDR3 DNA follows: TGCAGCGCCGGATTTATTGGGCAAAACGAGCAGTACTTC.

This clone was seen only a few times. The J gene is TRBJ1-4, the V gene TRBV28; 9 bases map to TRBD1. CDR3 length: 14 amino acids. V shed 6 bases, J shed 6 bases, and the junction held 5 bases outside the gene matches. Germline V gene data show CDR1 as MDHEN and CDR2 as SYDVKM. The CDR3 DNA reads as TGTGCCAGCAGACAACAGGGGGCGCATGAAAAACTGTTTTTT. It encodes CASRQQGAHEKLFF.

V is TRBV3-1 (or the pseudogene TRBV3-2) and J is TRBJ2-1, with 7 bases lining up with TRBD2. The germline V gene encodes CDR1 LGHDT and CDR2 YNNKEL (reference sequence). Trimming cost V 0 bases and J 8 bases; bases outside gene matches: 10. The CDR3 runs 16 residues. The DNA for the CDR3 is TGTGCCAGCAGCCAAGAAGGAGCGGGGTTCGTCTATGAGCAGTTCTTC. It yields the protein CASSQEGAGFVYEQFF.

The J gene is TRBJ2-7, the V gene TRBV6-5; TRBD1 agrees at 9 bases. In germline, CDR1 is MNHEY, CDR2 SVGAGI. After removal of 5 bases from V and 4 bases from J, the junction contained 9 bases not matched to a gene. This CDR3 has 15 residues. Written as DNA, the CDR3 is TGTGCCAGCAGTAAACAGGGGGCCGGGTATTACGAGCAGTACTTC. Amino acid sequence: CASSKQGAGYYEQYF.

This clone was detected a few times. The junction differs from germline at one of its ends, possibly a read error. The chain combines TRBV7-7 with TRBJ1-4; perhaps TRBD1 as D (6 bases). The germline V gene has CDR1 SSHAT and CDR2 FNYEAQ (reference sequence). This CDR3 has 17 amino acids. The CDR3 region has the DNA TGTGCTAGCAGCCCCTTAAGCGGACCAGGGGCTAATGAAAAACTGTTTTTT. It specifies CASSPLSGPGANEKLFF.

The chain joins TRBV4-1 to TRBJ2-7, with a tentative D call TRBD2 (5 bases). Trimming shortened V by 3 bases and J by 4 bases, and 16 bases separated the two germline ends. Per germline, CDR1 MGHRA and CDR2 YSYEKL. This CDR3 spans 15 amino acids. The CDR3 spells CASSQGSGPGYEQYF. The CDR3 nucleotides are TGCGCCAGCAGCCAGGGCTCAGGACCGGGGTACGAGCAGTACTTC.

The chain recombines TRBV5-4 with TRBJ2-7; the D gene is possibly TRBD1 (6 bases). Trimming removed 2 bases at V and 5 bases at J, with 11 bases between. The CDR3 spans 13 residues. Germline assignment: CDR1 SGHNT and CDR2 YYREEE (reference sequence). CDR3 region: CASSLDRSHEQYF. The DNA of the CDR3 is TGTGCCAGCAGCTTAGACAGGTCCCACGAGCAGTACTTC.

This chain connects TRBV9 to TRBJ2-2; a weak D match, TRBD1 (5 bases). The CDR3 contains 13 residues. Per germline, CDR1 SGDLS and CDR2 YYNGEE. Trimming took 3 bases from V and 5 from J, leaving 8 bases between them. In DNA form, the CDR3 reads TGTGCCAGCAGCGCCCAGGGAACCGGGGAGCTGTTTTTT. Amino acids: CASSAQGTGELFF.

The CDR3 DNA follows: TGTGCCAGCAGTTTTACTGGACTAGAGATCACCGGGGAGCTGTTTTTT. Its translation is CASSFTGLEITGELFF. This sequence joins TRBV27 and TRBJ2-2, with 7 nucleotides matching TRBD2. The CDR3 is made up of 16 amino acids. Germline loops: CDR1 MNHEY, CDR2 SMNVEV (reference sequence). V trimming: 3 bases; J trimming: 4 bases; junction bases outside the gene matches: 8.

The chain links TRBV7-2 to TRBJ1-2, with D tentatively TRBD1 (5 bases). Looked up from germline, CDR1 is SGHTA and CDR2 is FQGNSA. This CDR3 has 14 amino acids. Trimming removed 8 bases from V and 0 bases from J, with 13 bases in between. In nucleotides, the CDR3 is TGTGCCAGCTCCCGCCAGACAGCTAACTATGGCTACACCTTC. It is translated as CASSRQTANYGYTF.

CDR3 sequence reads: CASSQGPGNNEQFF. The CDR3, as DNA: TGTGCCAGCAGCCAAGGACCAGGGAACAATGAGCAGTTCTTC. The V gene is TRBV3-1 (or the pseudogene TRBV3-2), the J gene TRBJ2-1; a weak D match, TRBD1 (5 bases). This CDR3 is 14 amino acids long. The germline CDR1 and CDR2 sequences are LGHDT and YNNKEL (reference sequence). Trimming removed 1 base from V and 5 bases from J, with 9 bases in between.

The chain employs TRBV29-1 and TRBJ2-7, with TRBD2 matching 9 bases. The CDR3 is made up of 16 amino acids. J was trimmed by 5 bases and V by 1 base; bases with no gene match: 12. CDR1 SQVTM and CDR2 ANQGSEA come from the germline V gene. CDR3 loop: CSVEGTSVSGQNEQYF. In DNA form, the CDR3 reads TGCAGCGTTGAAGGGACTAGCGTTTCAGGTCAAAACGAGCAGTACTTC.

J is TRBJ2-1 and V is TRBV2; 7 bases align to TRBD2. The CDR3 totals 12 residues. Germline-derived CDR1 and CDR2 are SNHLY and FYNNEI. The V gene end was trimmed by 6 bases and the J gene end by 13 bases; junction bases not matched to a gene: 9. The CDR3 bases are TGTGCCAGCAGATACGCGGGAGTTCAACAGTTCTTC. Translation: CASRYAGVQQFF.

CDR3 sequence reads: CASDSPGEKLFF. The CDR3 bases are TGTGCCAGTGACAGTCCGGGTGAAAAACTGTTTTTT. The J gene is TRBJ1-4, the V gene TRBV6-4; D is perhaps TRBD1 (5 bases). V gave up 9 bases and J gave up 7 bases, with 12 bases separating them. CDR1 and CDR2 (germline): MRHNA, SNTAGT. The CDR3 is 12 residues long.

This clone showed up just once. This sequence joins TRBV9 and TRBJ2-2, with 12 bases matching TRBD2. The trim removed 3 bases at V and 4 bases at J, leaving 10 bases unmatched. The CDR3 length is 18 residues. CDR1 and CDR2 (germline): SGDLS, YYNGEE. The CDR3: CASSAGLAGGPVTGELFF. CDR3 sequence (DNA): TGTGCCAGCAGCGCGGGACTAGCGGGCGGCCCTGTCACCGGGGAGCTGTTTTTT.

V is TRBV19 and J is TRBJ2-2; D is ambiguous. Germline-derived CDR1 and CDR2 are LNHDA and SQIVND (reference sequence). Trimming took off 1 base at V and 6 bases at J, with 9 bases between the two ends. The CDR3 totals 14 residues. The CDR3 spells CASSIGAFPGELFF. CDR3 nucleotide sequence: TGTGCCAGTAGTATAGGCGCCTTCCCCGGGGAGCTGTTTTTT.

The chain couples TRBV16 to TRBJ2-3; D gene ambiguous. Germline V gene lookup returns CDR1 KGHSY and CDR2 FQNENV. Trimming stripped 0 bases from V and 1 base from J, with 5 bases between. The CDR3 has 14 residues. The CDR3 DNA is TGTGCCAGCAGCCAATCGGCGGGCACAGATACGCAGTATTTT. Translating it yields CASSQSAGTDTQYF.

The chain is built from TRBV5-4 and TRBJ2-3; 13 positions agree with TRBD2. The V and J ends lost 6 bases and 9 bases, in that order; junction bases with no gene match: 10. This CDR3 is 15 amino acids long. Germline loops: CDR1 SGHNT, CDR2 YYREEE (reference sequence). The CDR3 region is CASTLGTSGVGTQYF. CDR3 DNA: TGTGCCAGCACCCTTGGGACTAGCGGGGTCGGAACGCAGTATTTT.

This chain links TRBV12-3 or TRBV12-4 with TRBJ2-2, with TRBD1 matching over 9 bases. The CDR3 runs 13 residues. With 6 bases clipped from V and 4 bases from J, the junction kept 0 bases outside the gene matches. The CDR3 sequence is CASRGQGTGELFF. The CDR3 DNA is TGTGCCAGCAGGGGACAGGGCACCGGGGAGCTGTTTTTT.

CDR3 nucleotide sequence: TGTGCCAGCAGCGGCACGTCGGTGGGGCGCGTCACCGGGGAGCTGTTTTTT. Residues: CASSGTSVGRVTGELFF. The chain combines TRBV7-6 with TRBJ2-2, with D tentatively TRBD1 (5 bases). Germline loops: CDR1 SGHVS, CDR2 FNYEAQ. CDR3 length equals 17 residues. The V gene lost 5 bases and the J gene lost 4 bases, with 20 bases spanning the gap.

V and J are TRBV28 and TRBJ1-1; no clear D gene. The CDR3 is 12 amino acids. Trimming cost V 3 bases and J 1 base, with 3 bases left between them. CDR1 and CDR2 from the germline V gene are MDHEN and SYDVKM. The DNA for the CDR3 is TGTGCCAGCAGTTTCGGGAACACTGAAGCTTTCTTT. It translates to CASSFGNTEAFF.

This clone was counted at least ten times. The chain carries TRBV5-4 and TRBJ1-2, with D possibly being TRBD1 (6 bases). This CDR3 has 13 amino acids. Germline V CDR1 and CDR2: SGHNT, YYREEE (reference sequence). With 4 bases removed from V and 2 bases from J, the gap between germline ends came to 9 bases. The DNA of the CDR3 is TGTGCCAGCAGCGTGGACAGCAACTATGGCTACACCTTC. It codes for CASSVDSNYGYTF.

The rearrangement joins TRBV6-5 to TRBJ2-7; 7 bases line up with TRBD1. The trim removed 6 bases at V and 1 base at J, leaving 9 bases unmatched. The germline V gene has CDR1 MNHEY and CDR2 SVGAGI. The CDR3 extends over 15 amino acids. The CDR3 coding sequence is TGTGCCAGCAGCAAGACTCCGGACAGGTCCTACGAGCAGTACTTC. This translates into CASSKTPDRSYEQYF.

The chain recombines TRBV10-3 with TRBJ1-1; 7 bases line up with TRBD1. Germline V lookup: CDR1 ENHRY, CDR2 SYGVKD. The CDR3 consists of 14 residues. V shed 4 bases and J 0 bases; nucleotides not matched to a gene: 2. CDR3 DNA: TGTGCCATCAGTGGGACAGGAATGAACACTGAAGCTTTCTTT. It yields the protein CAISGTGMNTEAFF.

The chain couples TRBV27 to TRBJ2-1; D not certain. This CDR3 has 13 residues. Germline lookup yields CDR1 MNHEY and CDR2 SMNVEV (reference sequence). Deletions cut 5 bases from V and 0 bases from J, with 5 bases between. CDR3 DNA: TGTGCCAGCAGTCCGTTCTCCTACAATGAGCAGTTCTTC. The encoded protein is CASSPFSYNEQFF.

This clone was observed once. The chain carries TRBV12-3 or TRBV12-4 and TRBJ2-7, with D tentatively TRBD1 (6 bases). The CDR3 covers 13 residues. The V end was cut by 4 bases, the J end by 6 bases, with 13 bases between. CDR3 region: CASSYNRVSEQYF. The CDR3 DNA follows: TGTGCCAGCAGTTACAACAGGGTCAGCGAGCAGTACTTC.

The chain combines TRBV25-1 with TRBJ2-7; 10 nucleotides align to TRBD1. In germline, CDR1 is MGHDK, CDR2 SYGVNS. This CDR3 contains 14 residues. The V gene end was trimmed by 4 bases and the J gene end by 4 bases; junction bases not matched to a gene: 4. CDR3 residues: CASSARTGGYEQYF. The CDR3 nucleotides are TGTGCCAGCAGTGCTCGGACAGGGGGTTACGAGCAGTACTTC.

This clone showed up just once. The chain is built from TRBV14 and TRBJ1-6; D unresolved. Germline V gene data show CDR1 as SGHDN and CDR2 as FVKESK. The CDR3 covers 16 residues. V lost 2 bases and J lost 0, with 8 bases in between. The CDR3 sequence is CASSQRGYSYNSPLHF. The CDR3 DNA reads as TGTGCCAGCAGCCAAAGAGGTTACTCCTATAATTCACCCCTCCACTTT.

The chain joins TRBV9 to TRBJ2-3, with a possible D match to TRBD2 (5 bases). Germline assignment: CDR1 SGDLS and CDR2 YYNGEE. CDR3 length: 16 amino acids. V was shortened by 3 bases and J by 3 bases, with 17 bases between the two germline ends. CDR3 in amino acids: CASSADEGTITDTQYF. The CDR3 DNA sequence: TGTGCCAGCAGCGCCGACGAGGGAACCATAACAGATACGCAGTATTTT.

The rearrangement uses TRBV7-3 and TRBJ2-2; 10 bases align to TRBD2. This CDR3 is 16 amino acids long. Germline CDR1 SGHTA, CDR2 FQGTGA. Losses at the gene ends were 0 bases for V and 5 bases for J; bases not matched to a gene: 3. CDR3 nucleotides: TGTGCCAGCAGCTTAACCGCGACTAGCGGGACCGGGGAGCTGTTTTTT. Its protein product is CASSLTATSGTGELFF.

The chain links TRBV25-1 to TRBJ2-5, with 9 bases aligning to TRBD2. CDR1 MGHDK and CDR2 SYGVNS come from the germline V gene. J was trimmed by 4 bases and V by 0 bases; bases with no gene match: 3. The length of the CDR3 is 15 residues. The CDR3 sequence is CASSEYAGGPETQYF. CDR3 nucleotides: TGTGCCAGCAGTGAATATGCGGGGGGGCCAGAGACCCAGTACTTC.